A selection of T cell receptor beta chains follows, all from one sample in a study of cytomegalovirus exposure and HLA in healthy donors. Profiling relied on immunoSEQ multiplex PCR, and the TCRdb table lists in-frame clones only, not all of them. Here the sample spans tens of thousands of clones, around 96% being singletons. The sample was PBMCs. These receptors were collected from a woman between 18 and 29 years old in good health and CMV-seropositive. The conserved cysteine and the conserved F or W are not part of the CDR3 here.

v_call cdr3_length cdr3_aa
TRBV9 12 ASSTEGGSYEQY
TRBV27 9 ASILGIEQF
TRBV19 13 ASSIKESQTYEQY
TRBV19 12 ASSRTSGRYEQY
TRBV5-1 14 ASSLSGGANTGELF
TRBV28 15 ASSSRPGQVSYNEQF
TRBV5-4 13 ASSFLTSGLYEQY
TRBV30 13 AWSEGSGFYNEQF
TRBV6-1 13 ASSEKTSGSYEQY
TRBV9 13 ASSVGGGSGDTQY
TRBV11-3 14 ASSFPGGGNTGELF
TRBV30 12 AWSGLAGEGTQY
TRBV7-2 12 ASSSGLAVETQY
TRBV9 13 ASSGSGRALETQY
TRBV19 13 ASSTSLAGAGELF
TRBV5-4 14 ASSPLMRGRGDTQY
TRBV30 13 AWSRGGAGNTEAF
TRBV7-9 14 ASSLLGPSEIHEQY
TRBV28 11 ASRTGGHEKLF
TRBV28 10 ASSPADNEQF
TRBV14 13 ASSQFFSTRSGLV
TRBV27 12 ATRAGTGLYGYT
TRBV6-6 14 ASPKFRAGGPLEQY
TRBV5-6 16 ASSLVAEQGGGTDTQY
TRBV18 14 ASSPPAGGPEETQY
TRBV11-2 12 ASSWTGTSNEQF
TRBV19 14 ASTPGGRAGVQPQH
TRBV27 15 ASSFVGPIAGAGELF
TRBV7-8 13 ASSLTDRAQETQY
TRBV9 12 ASSETQGKGKQY
TRBV7-9 13 ASSRIGTHNNEQF
TRBV18 14 ASSPATGLGNYGYT
TRBV11-3 13 ASSHGTGAGGELF
TRBV9 13 ASSVEWGPSYEQY
TRBV30 14 AWRGLTIIWDTEAF
TRBV6-6 14 ASSPTGGTGANVLT
TRBV6-1 13 ASSGTSGSGETQY
TRBV14 14 ASSQVEGGPTDTQY
TRBV14 12 ASSQEVRGNTIY
TRBV7-4 11 ASSFGVNEKLF
TRBV11-3 16 ASSLVGLAGGLTGELF